Shown below are 19 T cell receptor beta chains from a single sample sequenced in a study of post-analysis software for immune sequencing data. Antigens of these TCRs are unknown. Study conclusions and caveats: The five TRBV segments detected at higher frequency in patients than in controls included TRBV5-6, TRBV5-1 and TRBV20-1.

Prepared libraries of TCR beta cDNA carried unique molecular identifiers. TCRdb independently ran MiXCR on the PCR reads; one entry per CDR3 protein. The sample has roughly 870,000 distinct CDR3 sequences, 53% seen once. The sample was blood. The receptors here all came from a girl aged 10-17 years with multiple sclerosis.

V is TRBV29-1 and J is TRBJ1-1; D is perhaps TRBD1 (6 bases). Deletions cut 5 bases from V and 4 bases from J, with 20 bases between. The length of the CDR3 is 15 residues. The germline V gene has CDR1 SQVTM and CDR2 ANQGSEA. This CDR3 is CSVSPTMTGPTEAFF. CDR3 coding DNA: TGCAGCGTTTCTCCCACTATGACAGGTCCCACTGAAGCTTTCTTT. The full variable domain, with the rest looked up from reference TRBV29-1 and TRBJ1-1, is SAVISQKPSRDICQRGTSLTIQCQVDSQVTMMFWYRQQPGQSLTLIATANQGSEATYESGFVIDKFPISRPNLTFSTLTVSNMSPEDSSIYLCSVSPTMTGPTEAFFGQGTRLTVV.

The table lists this clonotype with many counts. This chain joins TRBV7-8 and TRBJ2-5, with a possible D match to TRBD1 (6 bases). V was cut by 0 bases and J by 9 bases, with 23 bases left in between. Per germline, CDR1 SGHVS and CDR2 FQNEAQ. This CDR3 is built from 17 residues. CDR3 sequence: CASSLAHGQSPKRAQYF. The CDR3 nucleotides are TGTGCCAGCAGCTTAGCCCATGGACAGTCTCCCAAGAGGGCCCAGTACTTC. The full variable domain, in which reference TRBV7-8 and TRBJ2-5 provide the parts outside the CDR3, is GAGVSQSPRYKVAKRGQDVALRCDPISGHVSLFWYQQALGQGPEFLTYFQNEAQLDKSGLPSDRFFAERPEGSVSTLKIQRTQQEDSAVYLCASSLAHGQSPKRAQYFGPGTRLLVL.

Note on this clonotype: A read error may account for a junction end that differs from germline. V is TRBV5-1 and J is TRBJ2-7; a possible D gene is TRBD2 (5 bases). The CDR3 contains 13 residues. Germline V lookup: CDR1 SGHRS, CDR2 YFSETQ. The CDR3 DNA reads as TGCACCAGCAGCTTGGAGGTGTCCTACGAGCAGTACTTC. It yields the protein CTSSLEVSYEQYF. The variable domain in full, completed from reference TRBV5-1 and TRBJ2-7, reads KAGVTQTPRYLIKTRGQQVTLSCSPISGHRSVSWYQQTPGQGLQFLFEYFSETQRNKGNFPGRFSGRQFSNSRSEMNVSTLELGDSALYLCTSSLEVSYEQYFGPGTRLTVT.

This clonotype is a singleton in its sample. The chain is built from TRBV5-1 and TRBJ1-2; D gene unclear. Trimming took off 4 bases at V and 8 bases at J, with 18 bases between the two ends. Looked up from germline, CDR1 is SGHRS and CDR2 is YFSETQ. The CDR3 is 14 residues long. DNA for the CDR3: TGCGCCAGCAGCCTTGCCGGGGAGGCAGGCGGCTACACCTTC. This encodes CASSLAGEAGGYTF.

In its sample, this clonotype was seen a few times. The rearrangement joins TRBV15 to TRBJ2-7; D possibly matches TRBD1 or TRBD2 (5 bases each). Germline values: CDR1 LNHNV, CDR2 YYDKDF (reference sequence). The CDR3 totals 14 residues. V dropped 0 bases and J dropped 4 bases, with 10 bases sitting between them. CDR3 nucleotides: TGTGCCACCAGCAGAGATATTGGGGGATACGAGCAGTACTTC. Its protein is CATSRDIGGYEQYF.

In the case of this clonotype: Because it lacks the conserved phenylalanine or tryptophan at the end, this CDR3 is likely a read error. This chain's CDR3 is CASSQGQGARPPEQYS. CDR3 nucleotide sequence: TGTGCCAGCAGCCAGGGACAGGGGGCGCGTCCTCCCGAGCAGTACTCC. The chain recombines TRBV28 with TRBJ2-7, with 12 bases identical to TRBD1. Losses at the gene ends were 6 bases for V and 6 bases for J; bases not matched to a gene: 12. This CDR3 contains 16 residues. Germline CDR1 reads MDHEN; CDR2 reads SYDVKM.

CDR3 sequence reads: CSAKKGGLAKNIQYF. The DNA for the CDR3 is TGCAGTGCTAAAAAAGGGGGTCTCGCCAAAAACATTCAGTACTTC. V gene TRBV20-1 combines with J gene TRBJ2-4; a possible D gene is TRBD1 (6 bases). V dropped 4 bases and J dropped 1 base, with 14 bases sitting between them. The CDR3 loop spans 15 amino acids. The germline gives CDR1 DFQATT, CDR2 SNEGSKA (reference sequence).

V gene TRBV19 combines with J gene TRBJ2-7; tentatively, D is TRBD1 or TRBD2 (6 bases each). Deletions cut 5 bases from V and 3 bases from J, with 17 bases between. The CDR3 consists of 15 residues. Germline CDR1 and CDR2: LNHDA and SQIVND (reference sequence). The CDR3 DNA follows: TGTGCCAGTAGTCCAAGGGGGATAGCGGTCTACGAGCAGTACTTC. Translating it yields CASSPRGIAVYEQYF.

The chain combines TRBV4-1 with TRBJ2-7; TRBD2 matches at 9 bases. Germline-derived CDR1 and CDR2 are MGHRA and YSYEKL. Trimming removed 2 bases from V and 3 bases from J; junction bases left unmatched: 14. CDR3 length equals 18 residues. The CDR3 here is CASSQRTPLAGGVYEQYF. The CDR3 region has the DNA TGCGCCAGCAGCCAAAGGACGCCCCTCGCGGGAGGGGTCTACGAGCAGTACTTC.

This clonotype was detected only a few times. The chain employs TRBV20-1 and TRBJ2-7, with TRBD1 matching 10 bases. Trimming at V came to 4 bases and at J to 0 bases, leaving 9 bases not matched to a gene. The CDR3 has 16 amino acids. Germline V gives CDR1 DFQATT, CDR2 SNEGSKA (reference sequence). The CDR3 coding sequence is TGCAGTGCTACCCTCCGGGACAGGGGATCCTCCTACGAGCAGTACTTC. This codes for CSATLRDRGSSYEQYF.

The rearrangement links TRBV20-1 to TRBJ2-5, with 9 bases aligning to TRBD2. After removal of 3 bases from V and 11 bases from J, the junction contained 13 bases not matched to a gene. CDR1 and CDR2 from the germline V gene are DFQATT and SNEGSKA (reference sequence). The CDR3 is made up of 14 amino acids. The CDR3 spells CSASRLAGANEQYF. In nucleotides, the CDR3 is TGCAGTGCTAGTAGGTTAGCGGGGGCAAATGAGCAGTACTTC.

J is TRBJ1-5 and V is TRBV29-1; 10 nucleotides line up with TRBD1. J lost 6 bases, V lost 7 bases, and 6 bases had no gene match. Germline V gene sequence: CDR1 SQVTM, CDR2 ANQGSEA. The CDR3 spans 13 residues. CDR3 loop: CSAGGQGSQPQHF. As DNA, the CDR3 is TGCAGCGCCGGGGGACAGGGGAGTCAGCCCCAGCATTTT.

This clonotype appeared once. The rearrangement links TRBV15 to TRBJ2-2, with D possibly being TRBD2 (5 bases). Germline V gives CDR1 LNHNV, CDR2 YYDKDF (reference sequence). Trimming cost V 2 bases and J 6 bases, with 16 bases left between them. This CDR3 is built from 16 residues. CDR3 sequence: CATSRIPRGQPGELFF. The CDR3 DNA reads as TGTGCCACCAGCAGAATCCCCCGGGGTCAGCCCGGGGAGCTGTTTTTT.

Only a few counts were recorded for this clonotype. The CDR3 sequence: CASSHPFGTGGSYEQYF. Here the CDR3 DNA reads TGTGCCAGCAGTCATCCTTTTGGGACAGGGGGGTCCTACGAGCAGTACTTC. The chain couples TRBV9 to TRBJ2-7; TRBD1 matches 11 bases. In germline, CDR1 is SGDLS, CDR2 YYNGEE. The CDR3 extends over 17 amino acids. V was pared by 5 bases and J by 1 base, with 11 bases of the junction left unmatched.

This clonotype occurred a few times. The genes are TRBV12-3 or TRBV12-4 and TRBJ1-1; no firm D call. This CDR3 has 12 amino acids. V gave up 5 bases and J gave up 0 bases, with 4 bases separating them. The CDR3 DNA sequence: TGTGCCAGCAGTACAGTGAACACTGAAGCTTTCTTT. Translated: CASSTVNTEAFF.

Only a few counts were recorded for this clonotype. This chain connects TRBV6-6 to TRBJ2-7, with TRBD1 matching over 7 bases. J was trimmed by 3 bases and V by 3 bases; bases with no gene match: 8. Germline loops: CDR1 MNHNY, CDR2 SVGAGI (reference sequence). This CDR3 is 15 amino acids long. CDR3: CASSYPLGQYYEQYF. CDR3 bases: TGTGCCAGCAGTTATCCCCTGGGACAGTACTACGAGCAGTACTTC.

The chain carries TRBV3-1 and TRBJ2-1; tentative D call: TRBD2 (6 bases). Trimming cost V 5 bases and J 4 bases, with 15 bases left between them. This CDR3 is built from 15 residues. CDR1 and CDR2 from the germline V gene are LGHDT and YNNKEL (reference sequence). For the CDR3, the DNA is TGTGCCAGCAGCGACAACGGGGGTTCATACAATGAGCAGTTCTTC. Amino acid sequence: CASSDNGGSYNEQFF.

The rearrangement joins TRBV5-5 to TRBJ2-7; D tentatively reads TRBD1 or TRBD2 (5 bases each). CDR1 and CDR2 (germline): SGHKS, YYEKEE (reference sequence). The CDR3 is 14 amino acids. The germline V and J ends were trimmed by 8 bases and 0 bases, with 15 bases remaining between them. The CDR3 DNA follows: TGTGCCAGTTACTACCGGGACGGCTCCTACGAGCAGTACTTC. Translated, it gives CASYYRDGSYEQYF.

V and J are TRBV12-5 and TRBJ1-1, with D possibly matching TRBD1 (5 bases). Trimming stripped 0 bases from V and 4 bases from J, with 9 bases between. Germline assignment: CDR1 LGHNT and CDR2 FRNRAP. The CDR3 runs 14 residues. The CDR3 sequence is CASGLVMGPTEAFF. The DNA for the CDR3 is TGTGCTAGTGGTTTGGTAATGGGGCCCACTGAAGCTTTCTTT.